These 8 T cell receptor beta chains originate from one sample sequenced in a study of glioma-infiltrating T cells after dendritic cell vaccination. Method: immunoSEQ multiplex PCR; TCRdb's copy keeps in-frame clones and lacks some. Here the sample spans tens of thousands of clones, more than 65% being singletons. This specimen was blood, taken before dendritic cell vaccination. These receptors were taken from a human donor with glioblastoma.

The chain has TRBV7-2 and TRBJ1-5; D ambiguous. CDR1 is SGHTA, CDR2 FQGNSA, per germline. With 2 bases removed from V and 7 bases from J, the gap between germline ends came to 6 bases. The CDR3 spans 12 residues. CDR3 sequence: CASSLLFQPQHF. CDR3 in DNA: TGTGCCAGCAGCTTACTTTTCCAGCCCCAGCATTTT.

CDR3 nucleotides: TGCGCCAGCAGCCAACAGACTAGCGGCAGTGAGCAGTTCTTC. It translates to CASSQQTSGSEQFF. The chain employs TRBV5-1 and TRBJ2-1, with 9 bases identical to TRBD2. Per germline, CDR1 SGHRS and CDR2 YFSETQ. After removal of 4 bases from V and 9 bases from J, the junction contained 8 bases not matched to a gene. There are 14 residues in the CDR3.

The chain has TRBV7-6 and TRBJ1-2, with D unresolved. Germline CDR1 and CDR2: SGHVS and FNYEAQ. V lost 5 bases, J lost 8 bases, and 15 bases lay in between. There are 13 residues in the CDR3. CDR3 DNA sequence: TGTGCCAGCAGCCCCAACAACGTCGGGGGCTACACCTTC. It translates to CASSPNNVGGYTF. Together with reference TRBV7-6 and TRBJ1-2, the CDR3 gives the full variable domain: GAGVSQSPRYKVTKRGQDVALRCDPISGHVSLYWYRQALGQGPEFLTYFNYEAQQDKSGLPNDRFSAERPEGSISTLTIQRTEQRDSAMYRCASSPNNVGGYTFGSGTRLTVV.

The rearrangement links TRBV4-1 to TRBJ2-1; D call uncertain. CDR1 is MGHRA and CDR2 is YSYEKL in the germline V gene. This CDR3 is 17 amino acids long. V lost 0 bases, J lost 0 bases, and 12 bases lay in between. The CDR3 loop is CASSQEVAFPSYNEQFF. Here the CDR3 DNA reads TGCGCCAGCAGCCAAGAAGTCGCGTTTCCCTCCTACAATGAGCAGTTCTTC.

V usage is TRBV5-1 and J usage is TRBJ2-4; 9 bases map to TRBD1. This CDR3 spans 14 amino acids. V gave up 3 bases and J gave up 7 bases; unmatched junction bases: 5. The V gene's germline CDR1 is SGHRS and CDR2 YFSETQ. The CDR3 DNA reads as TGCGCCAGCAGCTCATCCGGGACAGGGAACATTCAGTACTTC. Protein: CASSSSGTGNIQYF.

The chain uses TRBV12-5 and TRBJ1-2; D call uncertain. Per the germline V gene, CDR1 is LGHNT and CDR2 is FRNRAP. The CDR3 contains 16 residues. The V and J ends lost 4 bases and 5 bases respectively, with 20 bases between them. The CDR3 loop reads CASGSTIRVEYYGYTF. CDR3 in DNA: TGTGCTAGTGGTTCGACCATCCGGGTAGAGTATTATGGCTACACCTTC.

The chain's CDR3 is CASSGTEKTYEQYV. DNA of the CDR3: TGTGCCAGCAGTGGGACAGAAAAAACCTACGAGCAGTACGTC. V gene TRBV21-1 combines with J gene TRBJ2-7; the D call of TRBD1 is as the table states it, not checked on the DNA. TRBV21-1 is a documented pseudogene. This CDR3 region has 14 residues.

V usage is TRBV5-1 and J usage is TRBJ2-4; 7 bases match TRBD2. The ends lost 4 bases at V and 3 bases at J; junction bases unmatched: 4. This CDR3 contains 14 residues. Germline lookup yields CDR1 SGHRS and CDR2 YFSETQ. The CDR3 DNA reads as TGCGCCAGCAGCCCGGAGCGGGACAAAAACATTCAGTACTTC. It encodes CASSPERDKNIQYF.